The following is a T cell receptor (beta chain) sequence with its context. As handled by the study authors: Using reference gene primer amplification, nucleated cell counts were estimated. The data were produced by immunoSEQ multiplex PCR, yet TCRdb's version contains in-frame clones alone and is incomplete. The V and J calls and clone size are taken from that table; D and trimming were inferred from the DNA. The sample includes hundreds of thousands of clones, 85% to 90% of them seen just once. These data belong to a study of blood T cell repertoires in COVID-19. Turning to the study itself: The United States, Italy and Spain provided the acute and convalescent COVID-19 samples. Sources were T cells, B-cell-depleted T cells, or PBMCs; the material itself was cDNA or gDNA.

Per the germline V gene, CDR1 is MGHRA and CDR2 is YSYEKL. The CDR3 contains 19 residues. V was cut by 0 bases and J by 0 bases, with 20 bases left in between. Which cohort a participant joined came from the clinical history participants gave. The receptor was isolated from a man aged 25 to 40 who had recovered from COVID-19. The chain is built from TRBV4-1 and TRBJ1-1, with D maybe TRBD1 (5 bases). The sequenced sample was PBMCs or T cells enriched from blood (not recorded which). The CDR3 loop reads CASSQDPGLYLNMNTEAFF. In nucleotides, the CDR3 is TGCGCCAGCAGCCAAGACCCAGGGTTGTACCTTAACATGAACACTGAAGCTTTCTTT.